This TCR beta chain was documented in a study of blood T cell repertoires in COVID-19. Study overall: Samples came from the United States, Italy and Spain, spanning acute and convalescent COVID-19. Sources were T cells, B-cell-depleted T cells, or PBMCs; the material itself was cDNA or gDNA.

In the original processing: Reference gene primers were amplified, and this amplification served to estimate nucleated cell counts. TCRdb's table, derived via immunoSEQ multiplex PCR, lists solely in-frame clones and lacks some. V and J calls and clone size are copied from that table; D and trimming were computed from the DNA. This table holds tens of thousands of clones, around 91% found once. Sequencing input: peripheral blood. This TCR came from a man younger than 35 with COVID-19, enrolled during active disease.

CDR3: CASSQPGHIYEQYF. CDR3 nucleotides: TGTGCCAGCAGCCAACCGGGACATATCTACGAGCAGTACTTC. V is TRBV3-1 (or the pseudogene TRBV3-2) and J is TRBJ2-7, with D possibly matching TRBD1 (6 bases). The germline V gene encodes CDR1 LGHDT and CDR2 YNNKEL (reference sequence). The V gene lost 2 bases and the J gene lost 3 bases, with 11 bases spanning the gap. The CDR3 spans 14 residues.